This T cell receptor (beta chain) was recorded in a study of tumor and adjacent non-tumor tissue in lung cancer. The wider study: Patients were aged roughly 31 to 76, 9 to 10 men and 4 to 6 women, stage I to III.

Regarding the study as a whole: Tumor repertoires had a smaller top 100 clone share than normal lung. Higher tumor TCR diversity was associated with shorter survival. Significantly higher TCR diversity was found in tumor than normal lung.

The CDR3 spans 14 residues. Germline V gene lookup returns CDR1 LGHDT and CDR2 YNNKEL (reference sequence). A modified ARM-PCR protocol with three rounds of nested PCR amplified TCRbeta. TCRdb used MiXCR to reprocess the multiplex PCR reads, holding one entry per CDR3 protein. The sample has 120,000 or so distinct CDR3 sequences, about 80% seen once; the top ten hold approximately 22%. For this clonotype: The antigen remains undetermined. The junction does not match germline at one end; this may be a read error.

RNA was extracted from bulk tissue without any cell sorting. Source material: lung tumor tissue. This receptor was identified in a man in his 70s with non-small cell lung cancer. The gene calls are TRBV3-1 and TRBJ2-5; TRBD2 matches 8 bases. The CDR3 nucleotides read TGTGTCAGCAGCTCGGGAGGGGGGGGAGAGACCCAGTACTTC. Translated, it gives CVSSSGGGGETQYF.